This T cell receptor beta chain stems from a study of T cells after yellow fever vaccination. In this sample, this clonotype turned up many times. What it binds is not known. Germline CDR1 MNHNS, CDR2 SASEGT. The V gene lost 4 bases and the J gene lost 2 bases, with 12 bases spanning the gap. This CDR3 spans 15 amino acids. 5'RACE template switching added a universal primer site and UMIs to TCR cDNA. TCRdb recomputed calls from the 5' RACE reads with MiXCR, one row per CDR3 protein. The sample has some 240,000 distinct CDR3 sequences; roughly 5% are singletons. Regarding the study as a whole: Weaker, the secondary response peaked sooner, at day 5 versus 15. Researchers noted that a small share of clonotypes showed up in both CD4 and CD8 compartments.

The material was CD4+ T cells sorted from PBMCs, obtained on the day of the yellow fever booster vaccination. The source of this sequence is a man between 18 and 29 years old who received the YFV17D yellow fever vaccine. The chain carries TRBV6-1 and TRBJ1-3; D is unresolved. The CDR3 DNA reads as TGTGCCAGCAGTGTATCGTGGGGTCCTGGAAACACCATATATTTT. This translates into CASSVSWGPGNTIYF.